Listed here is a single TCR beta chain. The antigen is not known. The data were obtained in a study of T cell responses to AZD1222 COVID-19 vaccine. Study-wide context: Second-dose intervals of approximately 4 or approximately 12 weeks were pooled. The study's findings and limits: Mapped onto spike, vaccine-associated CD4 TCRs spanned it and were dominant at 160-218 and 743-854. Nearly half of unique spike-specific TCRs reportedly avoided B.1.351 and B.1.1.7 mutated regions. At baseline, seropositivity was found in only a handful of AZD1222 recipients.

V was cut by 4 bases and J by 0 bases, with 10 bases left in between. The CDR3 consists of 15 residues. Germline CDR1 SGHRS, CDR2 YFSETQ. TCRdb keeps only in-frame clones here, not all; method: immunoSEQ multiplex PCR. The sample holds 90,000 to 150,000 clones, 88% seen once. The chain has TRBV5-1 and TRBJ2-2; tentatively, D is TRBD2 (6 bases). This specimen consisted of peripheral blood, obtained on day 0 of AZD1222 vaccination. The sequence came from an adult in good health. The CDR3 region is CASSRDSPNTGELFF. The CDR3 nucleotides are TGCGCCAGCAGCCGGGACTCTCCGAACACCGGGGAGCTGTTTTTT.